The 32 T cell receptor beta chains below come from one sample, sequenced in a study of CD8 T cells in ankylosing spondylitis. MiXCR was run by TCRdb on the 5' RACE reads, yielding one entry per CDR3 protein. The table has roughly 250,000 distinct CDR3 sequences, roughly 8.6% seen once. Source material: blood, either unsorted or a sorted T cell fraction (not recorded which). The receptors originated from a male donor with ankylosing spondylitis or in good health (not recorded which).

This clonotype was counted ten times or more. V usage is TRBV6-1 and J usage is TRBJ2-1; tentatively, D is TRBD2 (6 bases). Per germline, CDR1 MNHNS and CDR2 SASEGT. This CDR3 has 15 residues. Trimming pared 4 bases from V and 6 bases from J, leaving 16 bases between. In DNA, the CDR3 is TGTGCCAGCAGTGCAAGGGACTCACCGGCCAATGAGCAGTTCTTC. Amino acids: CASSARDSPANEQFF.

This clonotype was counted between two and nine times. The V gene is TRBV19, the J gene TRBJ1-3; D not certain. This CDR3 has 12 amino acids. Deletions cut 6 bases from V and 4 bases from J, with 7 bases between. CDR1 LNHDA and CDR2 SQIVND come from the germline V gene (reference sequence). Here the CDR3 DNA reads TGTGCCAGTAGAAAATCCGGAAACACCATATATTTT. Translation gives CASRKSGNTIYF. Together with reference TRBV19 and TRBJ1-3, the CDR3 gives the full variable domain: DGGITQSPKYLFRKEGQNVTLSCEQNLNHDAMYWYRQDPGQGLRLIYYSQIVNDFQKGDIAEGYSVSREKKESFPLTVTSAQKNPTAFYLCASRKSGNTIYFGEGSWLTVV.

The CDR3 nucleotides read TGCGCCAGCAGCTCGGTGGGGCAGGGGGCATCGGACACTGAAGCTTTCTTT. Residues: CASSSVGQGASDTEAFF. The chain recombines TRBV5-1 with TRBJ1-1, with 8 bases that match TRBD1. The trim removed 3 bases at V and 3 bases at J, leaving 13 bases unmatched. Germline CDR1 SGHRS, CDR2 YFSETQ. The CDR3 spans 17 residues. Combining the CDR3 with reference TRBV5-1 and TRBJ1-1 gives the whole variable domain KAGVTQTPRYLIKTRGQQVTLSCSPISGHRSVSWYQQTPGQGLQFLFEYFSETQRNKGNFPGRFSGRQFSNSRSEMNVSTLELGDSALYLCASSSVGQGASDTEAFFGQGTRLTVV.

In this sample, this clonotype turned up a few times. The rearrangement joins TRBV28 to TRBJ1-2; 10 bases align to TRBD1. In germline, CDR1 is MDHEN, CDR2 SYDVKM. CDR3 size: 15 residues. J gave up 5 bases and V 5 bases, and 8 bases lay outside the gene matches. The CDR3 loop is CASSPRGQGFYGYTF. As DNA, the CDR3 is TGTGCCAGCAGTCCCCGGGGACAGGGGTTTTATGGCTACACCTTC.

The table lists this clonotype with many counts. The chain uses TRBV29-1 and TRBJ2-2; no definite D call. CDR1 and CDR2 from the germline V gene are SQVTM and ANQGSEA. The CDR3 covers 13 residues. The V gene lost 8 bases and the J gene lost 1 base, with 11 bases spanning the gap. The CDR3 DNA sequence: TGCAGCTTCCAAGCCGGGAACACCGGGGAGCTGTTTTTT. It is translated as CSFQAGNTGELFF.

This clonotype came up many times. The rearrangement joins TRBV12-3 or TRBV12-4 to TRBJ1-4; the D gene is possibly TRBD1 (6 bases). Trimming took off 4 bases at V and 5 bases at J, with 11 bases between the two ends. The CDR3 is made up of 14 amino acids. In nucleotides, the CDR3 is TGTGCCAGCAGTTACGGTGGACAGAATGAAAAACTGTTTTTT. Protein sequence: CASSYGGQNEKLFF.

In its sample, this clonotype was seen many times. This chain links TRBV7-9 with TRBJ1-1, with D uncertain. The germline CDR1 and CDR2 sequences are SEHNR and FQNEAQ (reference sequence). The CDR3 spans 13 residues. Trimming left V 1 base short and J 6 bases short, with 9 bases between. The CDR3 sequence is CASSLGGVAEAFF. The CDR3, as DNA: TGTGCCAGCAGCTTAGGGGGTGTCGCTGAAGCTTTCTTT.

This clonotype has a count of ten or more. The J gene is TRBJ1-5, the V gene TRBV20-1; D is unresolved. Germline values: CDR1 DFQATT, CDR2 SNEGSKA (reference sequence). Trimming pared 1 base from V and 2 bases from J, leaving 9 bases between. The length of the CDR3 is 14 residues. This CDR3 reads CSARAGGGNQPQHF. In DNA, the CDR3 is TGCAGTGCTAGAGCCGGAGGAGGCAATCAGCCCCAGCATTTT.

In its sample, this clonotype was seen many times. V and J are TRBV29-1 and TRBJ2-1; D is ambiguous. V lost 4 bases and J lost 2, with 6 bases in between. Germline CDR1 reads SQVTM; CDR2 reads ANQGSEA. The CDR3 length is 12 residues. The CDR3 DNA reads as TGCAGCGTTGGAGCGACCTACAATGAGCAGTTCTTC. Amino acid sequence: CSVGATYNEQFF.

This clonotype was detected ten times or more. The chain is built from TRBV19 and TRBJ2-1, with 14 positions matching TRBD2. CDR1 and CDR2 from the germline V gene are LNHDA and SQIVND (reference sequence). This CDR3 is 20 amino acids long. V lost 8 bases to trimming and J lost 0 bases; unmatched junction nucleotides: 15. The CDR3 loop is CASARTSGGRQPSSYNEQFF. DNA for the CDR3: TGTGCCAGTGCTAGGACTAGCGGGGGGCGCCAACCTAGCTCCTACAATGAGCAGTTCTTC.

This clonotype was recorded at least ten times. The chain carries TRBV3-1 and TRBJ2-5; 7 positions match TRBD1. Per germline, CDR1 LGHDT and CDR2 YNNKEL (reference sequence). With V trimmed by 5 bases and J by 4 bases, 7 bases remained unmatched. This CDR3 contains 14 residues. CDR3 in amino acids: CASSLGQTGETQYF. CDR3 nucleotides: TGTGCCAGCAGCTTGGGACAGACGGGAGAGACCCAGTACTTC.

This clonotype appeared many times. The chain is built from TRBV7-6 and TRBJ2-3; TRBD2 matches at 10 bases. This CDR3 comprises 16 residues. With V trimmed by 2 bases and J by 3 bases, 5 bases remained unmatched. From germline, CDR1 is SGHVS and CDR2 FNYEAQ. In DNA form, the CDR3 reads TGTGCCAGCAGCTTAACGGTAGCGGGAGGAACAGATACGCAGTATTTT. Translated, it gives CASSLTVAGGTDTQYF.

This clonotype was seen repeatedly, ten times or more. CDR3 protein: CASSLGTDSWPQHF. The CDR3 DNA reads TGCGCCAGCAGCTTAGGGACGGACTCTTGGCCCCAGCATTTT. The chain recombines TRBV5-1 with TRBJ1-5, with D possibly TRBD1 on 5 matching bases. The V end was cut by 2 bases, the J end by 9 bases, with 15 bases between. Germline-derived CDR1 and CDR2 are SGHRS and YFSETQ. The CDR3 contains 14 residues.

This clonotype was recorded many times. The chain has TRBV29-1 and TRBJ2-2; a possible D gene is TRBD2 (5 bases). Germline CDR1 is SQVTM and CDR2 is ANQGSEA. The length of the CDR3 is 13 residues. The V and J ends lost 6 bases and 2 bases respectively, with 10 bases between them. In nucleotides, the CDR3 is TGCAGCGTGCGGGCCTTTAACACCGGGGAGCTGTTTTTT. Translation: CSVRAFNTGELFF.

This clonotype was detected many times. V usage is TRBV20-1 and J usage is TRBJ2-7, with TRBD2 identical over 7 bases. Germline V gene sequence: CDR1 DFQATT, CDR2 SNEGSKA (reference sequence). The CDR3 runs to 14 residues. V shed 3 bases, J shed 2 bases, and the junction held 7 bases outside the gene matches. In DNA form, the CDR3 reads TGCAGTGCTAGTATTGGGGGGAGGGCCTACGAGCAGTACTTC. Protein product: CSASIGGRAYEQYF.

This clonotype was recorded many times. The V and J genes are TRBV12-3 or TRBV12-4 and TRBJ2-3; D gene unclear. V was cut by 1 base and J by 4 bases, with 9 bases left in between. There are 14 residues in the CDR3. DNA for the CDR3: TGTGCCAGCAGTTTAGGGCCTTCCCCAGATACGCAGTATTTT. It codes for CASSLGPSPDTQYF.

This clonotype has at least ten counts. V gene TRBV7-9 combines with J gene TRBJ1-6; D not resolved. The CDR3 totals 15 residues. Germline values: CDR1 SEHNR, CDR2 FQNEAQ (reference sequence). Trimming took 5 bases from V and 8 from J, leaving 16 bases between them. CDR3 sequence reads: CASSPGPTADSPLHF. DNA of the CDR3: TGTGCCAGCAGCCCCGGACCTACGGCAGATTCACCCCTCCACTTT.

This clonotype was seen repeatedly, ten times or more. The chain carries TRBV12-3 or TRBV12-4 and TRBJ2-7, with D perhaps given as TRBD1 or TRBD2 (6 bases each). Trimming removed 3 bases at V and 6 bases at J, with 9 bases between. The CDR3 has 12 amino acids. As DNA, the CDR3 is TGTGCCAGCAGTTTGTGGGGGGCCGAGCAGTACTTC. This encodes CASSLWGAEQYF.

This clonotype was counted at least ten times. The chain is built from TRBV5-1 and TRBJ2-5; 7 positions match TRBD2. This CDR3 is 18 amino acids long. J lost 7 bases, V lost 3 bases, and 21 bases had no gene match. Germline V lookup: CDR1 SGHRS, CDR2 YFSETQ. The CDR3 here is CASSYLAERHTLTVTQYF. The CDR3 DNA sequence: TGCGCCAGCAGCTACCTAGCGGAGAGACATACACTAACAGTGACCCAGTACTTC.

This clonotype has at least ten counts. The chain couples TRBV10-3 to TRBJ2-1; TRBD1 agrees at 9 bases. Germline loops: CDR1 ENHRY, CDR2 SYGVKD. The ends lost 6 bases at V and 11 bases at J; junction bases unmatched: 8. The CDR3 consists of 13 residues. The CDR3 reads CAIRPPDRGKQFF. DNA of the CDR3: TGTGCCATCAGACCCCCCGACAGGGGGAAGCAGTTCTTC.

This clonotype came up many times. The rearrangement uses TRBV6-5 and TRBJ2-7; unclear D gene. V was trimmed by 7 bases and J by 5 bases, leaving 12 bases between them. CDR3 length: 12 residues. Germline CDR1 and CDR2: MNHEY and SVGAGI. CDR3 DNA: TGTGCCAGCAAGATAACACACCACGAGCAGTACTTC. It yields the protein CASKITHHEQYF.

This clonotype was found many times. The gene calls are TRBV5-1 and TRBJ2-3; D unresolved. This CDR3 contains 16 residues. V shed 2 bases and J shed 0 bases, with 13 bases lying between them. In germline, CDR1 is SGHRS, CDR2 YFSETQ. CDR3 coding DNA: TGCGCCAGCAGCTTTGTCCATCACCAAAGCACAGATACGCAGTATTTT. This sequence encodes CASSFVHHQSTDTQYF. The entire variable domain, with the rest obtained from reference TRBV5-1 and TRBJ2-3, is as follows: KAGVTQTPRYLIKTRGQQVTLSCSPISGHRSVSWYQQTPGQGLQFLFEYFSETQRNKGNFPGRFSGRQFSNSRSEMNVSTLELGDSALYLCASSFVHHQSTDTQYFGPGTRLTVL.

In its sample, this clonotype was seen many times. The chain couples TRBV7-3 to TRBJ2-1; D remains unclear. Trimming stripped 5 bases from V and 3 bases from J, with 14 bases between. In germline, CDR1 is SGHTA, CDR2 FQGTGA. The CDR3 spans 15 residues. In DNA form, the CDR3 reads TGTGCCAGCAGCCCGACCTTGACCGACTACAATGAGCAGTTCTTC. Translation: CASSPTLTDYNEQFF.

The chain couples TRBV10-3 to TRBJ2-2, with 10 nucleotides matching TRBD1. Per germline, CDR1 ENHRY and CDR2 SYGVKD. This CDR3 contains 15 residues. J gave up 3 bases and V 6 bases, and 4 bases lay outside the gene matches. The CDR3 DNA reads as TGTGCCATCAGACCCGGACAGGGGGACACCGGGGAGCTGTTTTTT. Translated: CAIRPGQGDTGELFF.

This clonotype has ten or more counts. The chain uses TRBV11-3 and TRBJ2-7; D perhaps matches TRBD1 (6 bases). CDR3 length equals 14 residues. Looked up from germline, CDR1 is SGHNT and CDR2 is YENEEA. V lost 4 bases to trimming and J lost 4 bases, with 14 bases between them. DNA for the CDR3: TGTGCCAGCAGCTCGACCGGGACAAAATACGAGCAGTACTTC. It yields the protein CASSSTGTKYEQYF.

This clonotype has a count of ten or more. This sequence joins TRBV20-1 and TRBJ2-1, with D maybe TRBD2 (6 bases). The CDR3 is 15 residues long. Germline-derived CDR1 and CDR2 are DFQATT and SNEGSKA (reference sequence). Deletions cut 0 bases from V and 5 bases from J, with 14 bases between. Written as DNA, the CDR3 is TGCAGTGCTAGAGATTGGCTAGCGCCAAACAATGAGCAGTTCTTC. Encoded protein: CSARDWLAPNNEQFF.

This clonotype occurred many times. The CDR3, as DNA: TGCAGTGCTAGAGATCGACTAGCGGGCTCCTACGAGCAGTACTTC. It is translated as CSARDRLAGSYEQYF. The chain couples TRBV20-1 to TRBJ2-7, with 10 bases matching TRBD2. CDR3 size: 15 residues. V trimming: 0 bases; J trimming: 0 bases; junction bases outside the gene matches: 2. Germline CDR1 reads DFQATT; CDR2 reads SNEGSKA (reference sequence).

This clonotype was seen repeatedly, ten times or more. The V call is TRBV9, the J call TRBJ1-6; D is uncertain. Germline CDR1 SGDLS, CDR2 YYNGEE. The CDR3 is made up of 13 amino acids. V was cut by 4 bases and J by 7 bases, with 9 bases left in between. The CDR3 coding sequence is TGTGCCAGCAGCCAGACCTTGAATTCACCCCTCCACTTT. This codes for CASSQTLNSPLHF.

This clonotype was observed many times. The chain carries TRBV7-2 and TRBJ2-3, with D unclear. Germline CDR1 and CDR2: SGHTA and FQGNSA. This CDR3 is 15 amino acids long. The V end lost 5 bases, the J end lost 2 bases, and 14 bases lay between the germline ends. CDR3 amino acids: CASSPSIAYTDTQYF. Here the CDR3 DNA reads TGTGCCAGCAGCCCCTCTATCGCGTACACAGATACGCAGTATTTT.

This clonotype was counted between two and nine times. The chain is built from TRBV20-1 and TRBJ2-1, with 7 bases that match TRBD2. Germline V gives CDR1 DFQATT, CDR2 SNEGSKA (reference sequence). V was pared by 0 bases and J by 3 bases, with 8 bases of the junction left unmatched. The CDR3 is 16 amino acids. The CDR3 loop reads CSARDRGAGYYNEQFF. In DNA, the CDR3 is TGCAGTGCTAGAGATCGGGGAGCGGGGTACTACAATGAGCAGTTCTTC.

This clonotype showed up just a few times. Germline is not matched at one junction end, which may reflect a read error. The chain employs TRBV30 and TRBJ1-2; D is unresolved. The CDR3 spans 11 residues. Germline V gives CDR1 GTSNPN, CDR2 SVGIG (reference sequence). CDR3 sequence (DNA): TGTGCCTGGAGCGCCACATGGTCCTTGAGTTTC. Translating gives CAWSATWSLSF.

This clonotype was seen many times. This chain uses TRBV28 with TRBJ1-1; no clear D. V lost 6 bases to trimming and J lost 5 bases, with 13 bases between them. Germline V CDR1 and CDR2: MDHEN, SYDVKM. CDR3 length: 13 residues. The CDR3 bases are TGTGCCAGCAGACTAGGTAGGCGGACTGAAGCTTTCTTT. Residues: CASRLGRRTEAFF.